Listed below are T cell receptor beta chains from one sample, sequenced in a study of patients and donors after allogeneic stem cell transplantation. TCRdb re-derived calls from the RT-PCR reads in MiXCR, one entry per CDR3 protein. Here the sample spans approximately 220,000 distinct CDR3 sequences, roughly 38% being singletons. Sequencing input: blood, either unsorted or a sorted T cell fraction (not recorded which). These receptors originate from a human donor who was either an allogeneic HSCT recipient or a stem cell or donor lymphocyte infusion donor (not recorded which). It is not recorded whose cells these are; they may come from a transplant donor. CDR3s leave out the opening cysteine and the closing phenylalanine or tryptophan. The D gene is left open where the match is weak.

j_call d_call v_call cdr3_aa
TRBJ1-1 - TRBV7-9 ASSFPGEAF
TRBJ2-5 - TRBV5-1 ASSLDGRGETQY
TRBJ2-1 TRBD2 TRBV7-3 ASSFGLAGEYEQF
TRBJ1-4 - TRBV6-1 ASFAKRNEKLF
TRBJ2-1 - TRBV4-2 ASSLGPRVFNEQF
TRBJ1-4 - TRBV5-5 ASSLFNNEKLF
TRBJ1-2 TRBD1 TRBV11-2 ASSFRGQGDGYT
TRBJ1-3 - TRBV9 ASSVDAHRAYGNTIY
TRBJ2-7 - TRBV10-3 AISPRSGGLAYEQY
TRBJ1-1 - TRBV11-2 ASSSPWPRTEAF
TRBJ2-3 TRBD2 TRBV7-2 ASSWTSGVTDTQY
TRBJ1-1 - TRBV12-3/TRBV12-4 ASSLALWSENTEAF
TRBJ2-1 - TRBV5-7 ASSLMVGKQF
TRBJ1-3 - TRBV28 ASSLAGRSGNTIY
TRBJ1-6 - TRBV12-3/TRBV12-4 ASSFEHWNSPLH
TRBJ2-3 - TRBV12-3/TRBV12-4 ASSTLLPRQDTQY
TRBJ2-7 TRBD1 TRBV25-1 ASRPDRGRYEQY
TRBJ2-1 - TRBV20-1 SASVPGGDEQF
TRBJ1-2 - TRBV5-1 ASSLATPQNGYT
TRBJ1-1 - TRBV4-1 ASSQTRQLNTEAF
TRBJ1-6 - TRBV3-1 ASSLQELNSPLH
TRBJ1-2 TRBD1 TRBV29-1 SVDGNRDSRTRNYGYT
TRBJ1-1 - TRBV7-9 ASSMYTEAF
TRBJ2-1 TRBD2 TRBV20-1 SASYGGTTYNEQF
TRBJ2-3 TRBD2 TRBV7-6 ASRPLAGGPTDTQY
TRBJ2-3 - TRBV5-8 ASSPTGRGTDTQY
TRBJ1-2 TRBD1 TRBV4-2 ASSQLGQGYGYT
TRBJ1-6 - TRBV30 AWSVPSYNSPLH